This T cell receptor beta chain was captured by sequencing in a study of T cell responses to AZD1222 COVID-19 vaccine. On the study more broadly: Second doses were pooled across both intervals (about 4 or about 12 weeks).

General observations from the study: Increased Spike-specific TCR breadth and depth were observed after two AZD1222 doses. Baseline antibody screening turned up just six seropositive AZD1222 recipients. As reported, nearly half of all spike-specific TCRs target variant regions that are unmutated.

The CDR3 loop spans 14 amino acids. Per the germline V gene, CDR1 is DFQATT and CDR2 is SNEGSKA (reference sequence). Between the trimmed V and J ends, which lost 3 bases and 7 bases, there was a span of 15 bases. As to this clone: Its antigen is as yet unknown.

Method: immunoSEQ multiplex PCR; TCRdb's copy keeps in-frame clones and lacks some. The top ten hold 0.99% of the sample, which has some 200,000 clones, roughly 88% seen once. J is TRBJ2-2 and V is TRBV20-1; no clear D gene. This receptor was obtained from an adult in good health. The source material was peripheral blood, sampled on day 0 of AZD1222 vaccination. The CDR3 DNA reads as TGCAGTGCTAGTAGGGCCGCTTCCAGCGGGGAGCTGTTTTTT. Its translation is CSASRAASSGELFF.